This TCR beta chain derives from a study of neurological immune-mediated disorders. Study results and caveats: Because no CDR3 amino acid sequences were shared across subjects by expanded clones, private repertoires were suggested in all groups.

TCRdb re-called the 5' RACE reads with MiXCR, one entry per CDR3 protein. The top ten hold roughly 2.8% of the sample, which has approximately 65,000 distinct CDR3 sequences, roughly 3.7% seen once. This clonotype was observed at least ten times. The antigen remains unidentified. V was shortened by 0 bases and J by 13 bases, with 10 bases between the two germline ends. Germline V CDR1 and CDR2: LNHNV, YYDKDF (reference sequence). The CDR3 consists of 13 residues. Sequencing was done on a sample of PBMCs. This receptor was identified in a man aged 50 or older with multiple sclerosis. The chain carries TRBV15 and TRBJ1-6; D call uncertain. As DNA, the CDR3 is TGTGCCACCAGCAGAGATAGTGGCCTGCCCCTCCACTTT. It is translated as CATSRDSGLPLHF.